The 27 T cell receptor beta chains below all came from one sample that was sequenced in a study of Graves' ophthalmopathy and Graves' hyperthyroidism listed by TCRdb under 2018. The sequencer was an Illumina HiSeq 2000. For repertoire sequencing, TCR beta CDR3 regions were amplified from RNA transcripts. The first round of RT-PCR was done with HTBI primers and the Qiagen OneStep RT-PCR kit, and was followed by a second round of multiplex PCR, then size selection and purification. Through fastp at Q25 and MiXCR, TCRdb rebuilt clones from the public reads, retaining in-frame beta chains. Here each entry gathers all rows of one CDR3 protein and keeps the most common genes and DNA. The sample data list about 1.2 million distinct CDR3 sequences, and approximately 35% of these were observed just once. 8.5% to 14% of the sample is held by the ten biggest clonotypes. The specimen sequenced was peripheral blood or thyroid tissue (not recorded which). The receptors were sampled from an adult man with Graves' hyperthyroidism.

CDR3 residues: CASSSTAGKLETQYF. As DNA, the CDR3 is TGTGCCAGCAGCTCAACAGCCGGGAAGTTGGAGACCCAGTACTTC. The chain links TRBV7-7 to TRBJ2-5, with a weak D call TRBD2 (5 bases). CDR1 and CDR2 from the germline V gene are SSHAT and FNYEAQ (reference sequence). The V and J ends lost 4 bases and 5 bases respectively, with 17 bases between them. The CDR3 spans 15 residues.

In its sample, this clonotype was seen many times. V is TRBV20-1 and J is TRBJ2-7; no firm D call. The CDR3 loop spans 14 amino acids. The V end was cut by 6 bases, the J end by 6 bases, with 21 bases between. Germline V lookup: CDR1 DFQATT, CDR2 SNEGSKA (reference sequence). The CDR3 loop is CSARPVGVAGEQYF. In DNA, the CDR3 is TGCAGTGCCAGACCGGTCGGTGTAGCCGGCGAGCAGTACTTC.

This clonotype was seen a few times. CDR3 sequence reads: CASSRRTGTNYGYTF. The CDR3, as DNA: TGTGCCAGCAGTCGAAGGACGGGAACTAACTATGGCTACACCTTC. The chain carries TRBV28 and TRBJ1-2; D is undetermined. Trimming cost V 5 bases and J 0 bases, with 13 bases left between them. The germline CDR1 and CDR2 sequences are MDHEN and SYDVKM. The length of the CDR3 is 15 residues.

The chain has TRBV27 and TRBJ2-7, with 12 bases matching TRBD2. The CDR3 contains 14 residues. The ends lost 8 bases at V and 0 bases at J; junction bases unmatched: 2. Germline CDR1 is MNHEY and CDR2 is SMNVEV (reference sequence). The CDR3 reads CASQTSGGSYEQYF. CDR3 DNA: TGTGCCAGCCAGACTAGCGGGGGCTCCTACGAGCAGTACTTC.

A word on this clonotype: A read error is possible here, since a much larger clone lies one base away. The chain has TRBV20-1 and TRBJ2-5; D perhaps matches TRBD2 (5 bases). CDR1 and CDR2 (germline): DFQATT, SNEGSKA (reference sequence). The CDR3 length is 12 residues. The CDR3 region is CSAGVTKEIQYF. DNA of the CDR3: TGCAGTGCCGGGGTGACCAAAGAGATCCAGTACTTC.

As regards this clonotype: The conserved phenylalanine or tryptophan is not found at the CDR3 terminus, so this likely reflects a read error. This chain uses TRBV29-1 with TRBJ1-4; D gene ambiguous. The CDR3 spans 12 residues. Germline values: CDR1 SQVTM, CDR2 ANQGSEA. CDR3 loop: CSVVSGNERLFS. The CDR3 DNA reads as TGCAGCGTTGTTTCTGGTAATGAAAGACTGTTTTCT.

The table lists this clonotype with a few counts. The genes are TRBV3-1 and TRBJ1-3; D is unresolved. Trimming took 1 base from V and 4 from J, leaving 8 bases between them. The CDR3 runs 14 residues. Germline CDR1 is LGHDT and CDR2 is YNNKEL (reference sequence). The CDR3 sequence: CASSQGTIGNTIYF. CDR3 nucleotides: TGTGCCAGCAGCCAAGGGACTATAGGAAACACCATATATTTT.

This chain uses TRBV25-1 with TRBJ1-2; TRBD1 agrees at 9 bases. The CDR3 is 20 residues long. Germline V CDR1 and CDR2: MGHDK, SYGVNS. J lost 0 bases, V lost 3 bases, and 17 bases had no gene match. In nucleotides, the CDR3 is TGTGCCAGCAGTGATTCCTCATACAGGGGGCAATCTACGGCTAACTATGGCTACACCTTC. It encodes CASSDSSYRGQSTANYGYTF.

The CDR3 DNA sequence: TGTGCCATCAGTGGCTACTACCGGGACAGGGCTACGGAGACCCAGTACTTC. Amino acids: CAISGYYRDRATETQYF. This chain connects TRBV10-3 to TRBJ2-5; 9 bases line up with TRBD1. The CDR3 runs to 17 residues. CDR1 is ENHRY, CDR2 SYGVKD, per germline. V shed 4 bases and J 5 bases; nucleotides not matched to a gene: 14.

This clonotype has a count of ten or more. The chain employs TRBV10-3 and TRBJ2-5; possible D gene TRBD2, 5 bases. The germline V gene encodes CDR1 ENHRY and CDR2 SYGVKD. Trimming took 5 bases from V and 0 from J, leaving 7 bases between them. The CDR3 covers 13 residues. The CDR3 coding sequence is TGTGCCATCAGTTGGACTGACCAAGAGACCCAGTACTTC. It specifies CAISWTDQETQYF.

This chain uses TRBV3-1 with TRBJ2-5; perhaps D is TRBD1 or TRBD2 (5 bases each). V lost 0 bases and J lost 7, with 12 bases in between. Looked up from germline, CDR1 is LGHDT and CDR2 is YNNKEL (reference sequence). This CDR3 region has 14 residues. The CDR3 nucleotides are TGTGCCAGCAGCCAAGAGGGGACCCCTAGGACCCAGTACTTC. It yields the protein CASSQEGTPRTQYF.

At least ten counts were recorded for this clonotype. The CDR3 DNA is TGTGCCAGCAGCCTCCTCGGGGCGGAGCAGTACTTC. Its protein is CASSLLGAEQYF. This rearrangement joins TRBV14 to TRBJ2-7; D is perhaps TRBD1 or TRBD2 (5 bases each). Germline CDR1 SGHDN, CDR2 FVKESK. Trimming cost V 4 bases and J 7 bases, with 11 bases left between them. This CDR3 is 12 amino acids long.

This clonotype has ten or more counts. The chain is built from TRBV4-3 and TRBJ1-5; D gene ambiguous. CDR3 length: 13 residues. The germline gives CDR1 LGHNA, CDR2 YSLEER. Between the trimmed V and J ends, which lost 4 bases and 4 bases, there was a span of 8 bases. The CDR3 protein is CASSREENQPQHF. In DNA form, the CDR3 reads TGCGCCAGCAGCCGGGAGGAAAATCAGCCCCAGCATTTT.

In its sample, this clonotype was seen many times. The chain joins TRBV7-3 to TRBJ2-2; possibly TRBD1 for D (6 bases). Trimming removed 6 bases from V and 6 bases from J, with 8 bases in between. CDR1 and CDR2 (germline): SGHTA, FQGTGA. CDR3 length: 12 residues. Written as DNA, the CDR3 is TGTGCCAGCAGTACAGGGTCCGGGGAGCTGTTTTTT. It codes for CASSTGSGELFF.

A remark on this clonotype: One end of the junction is discordant with germline, which a read error may explain. J is TRBJ2-3 and V is TRBV11-2; D might be TRBD2 (6 bases). This CDR3 spans 15 amino acids. Per germline, CDR1 SGHAT and CDR2 FQNNGV. CDR3 sequence (DNA): TGTACCAGCAGCTCAAATAGCGGTAGCACAGATACGCAGTATTTT. Its protein is CTSSSNSGSTDTQYF.

The CDR3 region is CATQTLAGSGEQYF. The CDR3 DNA sequence: TGTGCCACTCAGACTCTAGCAGGTAGCGGCGAGCAGTACTTC. The chain carries TRBV6-4 and TRBJ2-7, with a tentative D call TRBD2 (6 bases). Germline CDR1 and CDR2: MRHNA and SNTAGT. V was trimmed by 10 bases and J by 6 bases, leaving 22 bases between them. This CDR3 contains 14 residues.

The J gene is TRBJ2-5, the V gene TRBV11-1, with 13 nucleotides matching TRBD2. Germline V lookup: CDR1 SGHAT, CDR2 FQDESV (reference sequence). V dropped 5 bases and J dropped 9; count of bases not matched to a gene: 9. The CDR3 runs 15 residues. CDR3 residues: CASSPLLAGGEAQYF. In DNA form, the CDR3 reads TGTGCCAGCAGCCCTCTACTAGCGGGAGGGGAGGCCCAGTACTTC.

The V call is TRBV24-1, the J call TRBJ1-1; 7 positions agree with TRBD1. The trim removed 3 bases at V and 1 base at J, leaving 4 bases unmatched. The germline V gene has CDR1 KGHDR and CDR2 SFDVKD. This CDR3 comprises 15 residues. CDR3 in DNA: TGTGCCACCAGTGATCGACGGACAGGGAACACTGAAGCTTTCTTT. Residues: CATSDRRTGNTEAFF.

This clonotype was counted ten times or more. The chain is built from TRBV11-3 and TRBJ2-7; D is unclear. V lost 1 base and J 6 bases, leaving 10 bases between the germline ends. Per the germline V gene, CDR1 is SGHNT and CDR2 is YENEEA. The CDR3 totals 13 residues. The CDR3 protein is CASSLAQAAEQYF. The CDR3 nucleotides read TGTGCCAGCAGCTTAGCCCAGGCGGCCGAGCAGTACTTC. Full variable domain (remainder filled in from reference TRBV11-3 and TRBJ2-7): EAGVVQSPRYKIIEKKQPVAFWCNPISGHNTLYWYLQNLGQGPELLIRYENEEAVDDSQLPKDRFSAERLKGVDSTLKIQPAELGDSAVYLCASSLAQAAEQYFGPGTRLTVT.

The rearrangement links TRBV4-3 to TRBJ1-2, with TRBD1 as a possible D gene (6 bases). The germline V gene encodes CDR1 LGHNA and CDR2 YSLEER. The CDR3 runs 16 residues. The V gene lost 1 base and the J gene lost 8 bases, with 20 bases spanning the gap. The CDR3 loop reads CASSQVQGRGAGGYTF. As DNA, the CDR3 is TGCGCCAGCAGCCAAGTCCAAGGCCGGGGGGCTGGCGGCTACACCTTC.

This clonotype was found a few times. The CDR3 protein is CASSPHKRTQYQPQHF. In nucleotides, the CDR3 is TGTGCCAGTAGCCCCCACAAAAGGACACAGTATCAGCCCCAGCATTTT. This chain uses TRBV19 with TRBJ1-5; tentative D call: TRBD1 (5 bases). Germline V gives CDR1 LNHDA, CDR2 SQIVND (reference sequence). Trimming left V 6 bases short and J 5 bases short, with 20 bases between. The CDR3 spans 16 residues.

This clonotype was counted a single time. J is TRBJ1-6 and V is TRBV9; D possibly corresponds to TRBD1 (5 bases). The CDR3 spans 15 residues. Germline V lookup: CDR1 SGDLS, CDR2 YYNGEE. Trimming left V 0 bases short and J 4 bases short, with 8 bases between. CDR3 residues: CASSVGGGYNSPLHF. The CDR3, as DNA: TGTGCCAGCAGCGTAGGGGGCGGGTATAATTCACCCCTCCACTTT.

The chain uses TRBV4-1 and TRBJ2-5; weak D call: TRBD2 (6 bases). The germline V and J ends were trimmed by 4 bases and 7 bases, with 19 bases remaining between them. The CDR3 has 15 residues. Germline V CDR1 and CDR2: MGHRA, YSYEKL. CDR3 protein: CASSLPAGGSGTQYF. The CDR3, as DNA: TGCGCCAGCAGCCTACCCGCCGGGGGTTCAGGGACCCAGTACTTC.

V gene TRBV5-6 combines with J gene TRBJ1-2, with D possibly matching TRBD1 (6 bases). Germline-derived CDR1 and CDR2 are SGHDT and YYEEEE. The CDR3 extends over 16 amino acids. Trimming took 0 bases from V and 2 from J, leaving 14 bases between them. CDR3 sequence: CASSLARGQKNYGYTF. The CDR3 region has the DNA TGTGCCAGCAGCTTGGCCCGAGGACAGAAGAACTATGGCTACACCTTC.

This clonotype was counted many times. The chain employs TRBV20-1 and TRBJ1-1, with 7 bases that match TRBD1. Germline loops: CDR1 DFQATT, CDR2 SNEGSKA (reference sequence). The CDR3 consists of 11 residues. With 3 bases clipped from V and 10 bases from J, the junction kept 5 bases outside the gene matches. The CDR3 spells CSARGGTAAFF. The DNA of the CDR3 is TGCAGTGCTAGGGGGGGGACAGCAGCTTTCTTT.

The J gene is TRBJ2-5, the V gene TRBV14, with TRBD1 matching 7 bases. The ends lost 4 bases at V and 9 bases at J; junction bases unmatched: 8. CDR3 length equals 13 residues. Germline CDR1 and CDR2: SGHDN and FVKESK. CDR3 loop: CASSLDRDGAQYF. In nucleotides, the CDR3 is TGTGCCAGCAGCCTAGACAGGGACGGGGCCCAGTACTTC.

This clonotype was counted many times. The CDR3 here is CASSERSGAVRTQYF. The CDR3 nucleotides are TGTGCCAGCAGTGAAAGGAGCGGAGCCGTGAGGACCCAGTACTTC. The V and J genes are TRBV6-1 and TRBJ2-5, with D possibly being TRBD2 (5 bases). V was shortened by 2 bases and J by 7 bases, with 17 bases between the two germline ends. The germline gives CDR1 MNHNS, CDR2 SASEGT. The CDR3 has 15 amino acids.